A single sample gave rise to the 20 T cell receptor beta chains below, sequenced in a study of cytomegalovirus exposure and HLA in healthy donors. PCR was performed using 60 Vbeta and 13 Jbeta primers. Repertoires were generated with immunoSEQ multiplex PCR, while TCRdb's copy carries only in-frame clones and drops some. Here the sample spans some 130,000 clones, 82% being singletons. Material: PBMCs. The receptors here all came from a woman aged 45 to 65 in good health and CMV-seropositive.

The chain joins TRBV29-1 to TRBJ2-5; 8 nucleotides agree with TRBD2. This CDR3 has 13 amino acids. V dropped 6 bases and J dropped 5; count of bases not matched to a gene: 8. CDR1 and CDR2 (germline): SQVTM, ANQGSEA. The CDR3 DNA reads as TGCAGCGTGGGACTAGGTCTAGGGGAGACCCAGTACTTC. It translates to CSVGLGLGETQYF.

J is TRBJ1-3 and V is TRBV28; unclear D gene. Trimming cost V 5 bases and J 0 bases, with 11 bases left between them. This CDR3 has 15 residues. Germline V gene lookup returns CDR1 MDHEN and CDR2 SYDVKM. Here the CDR3 DNA reads TGTGCCAGCAGTCCTACCCCCCGCTCTGGAAACACCATATATTTT. Translation gives CASSPTPRSGNTIYF.

This chain joins TRBV6-1 and TRBJ1-5, with D possibly being TRBD1 (6 bases). The CDR3 is 12 amino acids. Germline lookup yields CDR1 MNHNS and CDR2 SASEGT. Trimming pared 9 bases from V and 3 bases from J, leaving 9 bases between. This CDR3 is CASSGDNQPQHF. CDR3 sequence (DNA): TGTGCCAGTTCAGGGGACAATCAGCCCCAGCATTTT.

The rearrangement uses TRBV5-1 and TRBJ1-4; TRBD1 might be the D (6 bases). CDR3 length equals 14 residues. Trimming cost V 0 bases and J 7 bases, with 10 bases left between them. Germline loops: CDR1 SGHRS, CDR2 YFSETQ. In DNA, the CDR3 is TGCGCCAGCAGCTTGGAGCCAGGGGTTGAAAAACTGTTTTTT. Translation gives CASSLEPGVEKLFF.

This sequence joins TRBV6-1 and TRBJ1-1; a possible D gene is TRBD1 (6 bases). V lost 6 bases and J 4 bases, leaving 18 bases between the germline ends. This CDR3 is 15 amino acids long. Germline V gene sequence: CDR1 MNHNS, CDR2 SASEGT. The DNA of the CDR3 is TGTGCCAGCAGCCTCGTACCGGGGGGGGCCACTGAAGCTTTCTTT. This encodes CASSLVPGGATEAFF.

Only one count was recorded for this clone. CDR3 DNA: TGTGCCAGCAGCCCTTTCGGGGGGCTAGCGGGAGAGACCCAGTACTTC. Translating gives CASSPFGGLAGETQYF. The chain has TRBV7-3 and TRBJ2-5, with TRBD2 identical over 8 bases. The length of the CDR3 is 16 residues. Losses at the gene ends were 5 bases for V and 4 bases for J; bases not matched to a gene: 12. Germline V gives CDR1 SGHTA, CDR2 FQGTGA.

Notes on this clone: At one end, the junction sequence differs from germline, possibly due to a read error. This rearrangement joins TRBV5-1 to TRBJ1-2; TRBD1 might be the D (6 bases). Germline CDR1 reads SGHRS; CDR2 reads YFSETQ. This CDR3 has 15 amino acids. The CDR3, as DNA: TGCGCCAGCAGCCAAAGGACAGAGATGAACTATAGCTACACCTTC. Protein sequence: CASSQRTEMNYSYTF.

This chain connects TRBV7-2 to TRBJ2-1; D gene uncertain. This CDR3 region has 14 residues. Germline V gene lookup returns CDR1 SGHTA and CDR2 FQGNSA. The ends were cut back, 5 bases at V and 6 bases at J, with 14 bases in the middle. CDR3 loop: CASSPHLGFNEQFF. The CDR3 coding sequence is TGTGCCAGCAGCCCACACCTAGGTTTCAATGAGCAGTTCTTC.

The rearrangement uses TRBV13 and TRBJ2-4; a weak D match, TRBD2 (6 bases). The germline V and J ends were trimmed by 4 bases and 10 bases, with 8 bases remaining between them. Looked up from germline, CDR1 is PRHDT and CDR2 is FYEKMQ (reference sequence). The CDR3 consists of 11 residues. CDR3 region: CASSSRGIQYF. CDR3 nucleotides: TGTGCCAGCAGCTCCCGGGGGATTCAGTACTTC.

This sequence joins TRBV13 and TRBJ1-2; TRBD1 agrees at 8 bases. Trimming removed 4 bases from V and 3 bases from J; junction bases left unmatched: 10. Looked up from germline, CDR1 is PRHDT and CDR2 is FYEKMQ (reference sequence). The CDR3 runs 16 residues. The CDR3 spells CASSSLWDRTYYGYTF. DNA for the CDR3: TGTGCCAGCAGCTCCCTGTGGGACAGGACCTACTATGGCTACACCTTC.

This clone has a handful of counts. This chain connects TRBV9 to TRBJ2-2, with D perhaps TRBD2 (5 bases). The CDR3 extends over 16 amino acids. V shed 0 bases and J shed 5 bases, with 14 bases lying between them. Germline V lookup: CDR1 SGDLS, CDR2 YYNGEE. CDR3 DNA sequence: TGTGCCAGCAGCGTAGGAGACTACCTTCAAACCGGGGAGCTGTTTTTT. Translation gives CASSVGDYLQTGELFF.

V gene TRBV7-2 combines with J gene TRBJ1-3, with unresolved D. Looked up from germline, CDR1 is SGHTA and CDR2 is FQGNSA. This CDR3 comprises 16 residues. Deletions cut 5 bases from V and 0 bases from J, with 14 bases between. CDR3 loop: CASSPPGSFSGNTIYF. The CDR3, as DNA: TGTGCCAGCAGCCCCCCCGGGTCGTTCTCTGGAAACACCATATATTTT.

This chain joins TRBV30 and TRBJ2-3; tentative D call: TRBD1 (6 bases). In germline, CDR1 is GTSNPN, CDR2 SVGIG (reference sequence). This CDR3 spans 15 amino acids. Trimming took off 4 bases at V and 1 base at J, with 15 bases between the two ends. CDR3: CAWTRGGARTDTQYF. The CDR3 DNA reads TGTGCCTGGACGCGAGGGGGAGCTCGCACAGATACGCAGTATTTT.

This chain uses TRBV5-1 with TRBJ2-2; maybe TRBD1 (5 bases). V was pared by 7 bases and J by 8 bases, with 21 bases between. Germline assignment: CDR1 SGHRS and CDR2 YFSETQ. This CDR3 contains 15 residues. The CDR3 here is CASGQGTITGGELFF. DNA of the CDR3: TGCGCCAGCGGTCAGGGAACTATCACAGGTGGGGAGCTGTTTTTT.

This chain uses TRBV9 with TRBJ2-3; D is unclear. The CDR3 is 15 amino acids. With 0 bases removed from V and 2 bases from J, the gap between germline ends came to 10 bases. The germline V gene has CDR1 SGDLS and CDR2 YYNGEE. The CDR3 DNA sequence: TGTGCCAGCAGCGTAGGGGTGAGGCACACAGATACGCAGTATTTT. It yields the protein CASSVGVRHTDTQYF.

This clone was observed a single time. The chain is built from TRBV5-1 and TRBJ2-2; TRBD2 agrees at 7 bases. Germline CDR1 is SGHRS and CDR2 is YFSETQ. The CDR3 is 18 residues long. Germline trimming cut 0 bases from V and 4 bases from J; bases unmatched to any gene: 12. This CDR3 is CASSLGGSGGRGTGELFF. CDR3 coding DNA: TGCGCCAGCAGCTTGGGTGGAAGTGGCGGGAGAGGCACCGGGGAGCTGTTTTTT.

This clone is a singleton in its sample. The CDR3 protein is CASSFKGATYNEQFF. The DNA of the CDR3 is TGTGCCAGCAGTTTCAAGGGGGCAACCTACAATGAGCAGTTCTTC. The chain combines TRBV27 with TRBJ2-1, with 7 positions matching TRBD1. The germline gives CDR1 MNHEY, CDR2 SMNVEV (reference sequence). CDR3 size: 15 residues. The V segment lost 3 bases and the J segment 2 bases; nucleotides outside the gene matches: 4.

The chain uses TRBV18 and TRBJ2-1, with 8 bases fitting TRBD2. J was trimmed by 2 bases and V by 3 bases; bases with no gene match: 6. The V gene's germline CDR1 is KGHSH and CDR2 LQKENI. The CDR3 extends over 16 amino acids. CDR3 nucleotides: TGTGCCAGCTCACCCCGGGAGGGTCCCCCCTACAATGAGCAGTTCTTC. Translated: CASSPREGPPYNEQFF.

The chain recombines TRBV18 with TRBJ1-6; TRBD1 agrees at 9 bases. J lost 7 bases, V lost 4 bases, and 11 bases had no gene match. Germline V gives CDR1 KGHSH, CDR2 LQKENI. CDR3 size: 17 residues. CDR3 residues: CASSLSTGGGFNSPLHF. In nucleotides, the CDR3 is TGTGCCAGCTCACTATCGACAGGGGGTGGCTTCAATTCACCCCTCCACTTT.

This clone was seen only a few times. This chain links TRBV4-3 with TRBJ2-3; TRBD1 agrees at 9 bases. Germline values: CDR1 LGHNA, CDR2 YSLEER. The V segment lost 1 base and the J segment 0 bases; nucleotides outside the gene matches: 8. This CDR3 region has 18 residues. The CDR3 region has the DNA TGCGCCAGCAGCCAAGGGACAGGGGACCCCTCTAGCACAGATACGCAGTATTTT. Its translation is CASSQGTGDPSSTDTQYF.